The 15 T cell receptor beta chains below come from one sample, sequenced in a study of pediatric ulcerative colitis. TCRdb's copy holds only in-frame clones and misses some; the assay was immunoSEQ multiplex PCR. The sample records about 16,000 clones, roughly 80% being singletons. During colonoscopy, one to two rectal pinch biopsies were collected. Sequenced material: gut tissue. The receptors were gathered from a boy aged 10-17 years with moderate ulcerative colitis.

This clone was recorded once. This chain links TRBV4-2 with TRBJ2-7; 8 nucleotides agree with TRBD2. Germline loops: CDR1 LGHNA, CDR2 YNFKEQ. Germline trimming cut 0 bases from V and 5 bases from J; bases unmatched to any gene: 15. The CDR3 runs 18 residues. CDR3: CASSQEGVAGLGEDEQYF. The CDR3 DNA sequence: TGTGCCAGCAGCCAAGAGGGGGTAGCGGGACTTGGTGAGGACGAGCAGTACTTC.

V usage is TRBV9 and J usage is TRBJ2-7; tentatively, D is TRBD2 (7 bases). Trimming removed 2 bases from V and 2 bases from J, with 17 bases in between. The CDR3 extends over 16 amino acids. Germline-derived CDR1 and CDR2 are SGDLS and YYNGEE. In DNA form, the CDR3 reads TGTGCCAGCAGCGTGTCACAGGGAGGGGGGACCTACGAGCAGTACTTC. It specifies CASSVSQGGGTYEQYF. The complete variable domain, with remaining parts taken from reference TRBV9 and TRBJ2-7, reads DSGVTQTPKHLITATGQRVTLRCSPRSGDLSVYWYQQSLDQGLQFLIQYYNGEERAKGNILERFSAQQFPDLHSELNLSSLELGDSALYFCASSVSQGGGTYEQYFGPGTRLTVT.

This chain joins TRBV7-9 and TRBJ2-7; possible D gene TRBD2, 5 bases. Trimming removed 5 bases at V and 3 bases at J, with 11 bases between. CDR3 length equals 13 residues. Germline CDR1 reads SEHNR; CDR2 reads FQNEAQ (reference sequence). CDR3 loop: CASSPGNDYEQYF. The CDR3 region has the DNA TGTGCCAGCAGCCCGGGAAACGACTACGAGCAGTACTTC. The full variable domain, in which reference TRBV7-9 and TRBJ2-7 provide the parts outside the CDR3, is DTGVSQNPRHKITKRGQNVTFRCDPISEHNRLYWYRQTLGQGPEFLTYFQNEAQLEKSRLLSDRFSAERPKGSFSTLEIQRTEQGDSAMYLCASSPGNDYEQYFGPGTRLTVT.

The chain joins TRBV5-6 to TRBJ1-1; D possibly corresponds to TRBD1 (5 bases). The CDR3 consists of 12 residues. Germline V lookup: CDR1 SGHDT, CDR2 YYEEEE. The V gene lost 1 base and the J gene lost 7 bases, with 8 bases spanning the gap. The CDR3 is CASSLMGGEAFF. The CDR3 nucleotides are TGTGCCAGCAGCTTGATGGGGGGTGAAGCTTTCTTT.

This clone was observed once. The J gene is TRBJ1-2, the V gene TRBV15; no definite D call. Germline CDR1 LNHNV, CDR2 YYDKDF (reference sequence). CDR3 length equals 13 residues. V was pared by 0 bases and J by 4 bases, with 6 bases between. The CDR3 region has the DNA TGTGCCACCAGCAGAGAGAATTCCTATGGCTACACCTTC. The encoded protein is CATSRENSYGYTF.

The chain has TRBV4-3 and TRBJ1-3, with D possibly being TRBD1 (6 bases). V was clipped by 3 bases and J by 3 bases, with 15 bases between them. The CDR3 length is 16 residues. The germline V gene encodes CDR1 LGHNA and CDR2 YSLEER. CDR3 amino acids: CASSQNTGFGGNTIYF. The CDR3 coding sequence is TGCGCCAGCAGCCAGAACACAGGGTTCGGTGGAAACACCATATATTTT.

This clone was counted a few times. This chain connects TRBV6-5 to TRBJ1-5; D ambiguous. The length of the CDR3 is 13 residues. CDR1 and CDR2 (germline): MNHEY, SVGAGI. The germline V and J ends were trimmed by 5 bases and 4 bases, with 9 bases remaining between them. CDR3 nucleotides: TGTGCCAGCAGTCACCGGAGGAATCAGCCCCAGCATTTT. Translating it yields CASSHRRNQPQHF.

This clone came up once. This chain connects TRBV5-5 to TRBJ1-5, with D perhaps TRBD1 (5 bases). There are 15 residues in the CDR3. V gave up 3 bases and J gave up 5 bases, with 15 bases separating them. The germline CDR1 and CDR2 sequences are SGHKS and YYEKEE (reference sequence). The CDR3 region is CASSYEGSNYQPQHF. The CDR3 nucleotides are TGTGCCAGCAGCTACGAGGGGTCCAATTATCAGCCCCAGCATTTT.

The V gene is TRBV30, the J gene TRBJ1-4, with 7 bases fitting TRBD1. The CDR3 extends over 11 amino acids. Trimming cost V 3 bases and J 8 bases; bases outside gene matches: 0. The germline V gene has CDR1 GTSNPN and CDR2 SVGIG (reference sequence). The CDR3 here is CAWRTGEKLFF. DNA of the CDR3: TGTGCCTGGAGGACAGGGGAAAAACTGTTTTTT.

This clone occurred once. The chain is built from TRBV27 and TRBJ1-2; D is possibly TRBD1 (5 bases). The germline V and J ends were trimmed by 6 bases and 4 bases, with 18 bases remaining between them. The CDR3 has 15 amino acids. Looked up from germline, CDR1 is MNHEY and CDR2 is SMNVEV (reference sequence). CDR3: CASSRRGNQGYGYTF. CDR3 nucleotides: TGTGCCAGCAGCCGTAGAGGCAACCAGGGCTATGGCTACACCTTC.

The V and J genes are TRBV5-6 and TRBJ1-1; TRBD1 is a possible D gene (6 bases). V lost 1 base and J 4 bases, leaving 11 bases between the germline ends. In germline, CDR1 is SGHDT, CDR2 YYEEEE. The CDR3 has 14 amino acids. CDR3 protein: CASSLPGEFTEAFF. The CDR3 DNA is TGTGCCAGCAGCTTGCCAGGGGAGTTCACTGAAGCTTTCTTT.

V is TRBV13 and J is TRBJ2-6, with 7 bases that match TRBD1. Trimming at V came to 6 bases and at J to 0 bases, leaving 14 bases not matched to a gene. The CDR3 is made up of 19 amino acids. The germline CDR1 and CDR2 sequences are PRHDT and FYEKMQ (reference sequence). In DNA form, the CDR3 reads TGTGCCAGCAGAGAATGGGACAGCCTACGACCCTCTGGGGCCAACGTCCTGACTTTC. Its protein is CASREWDSLRPSGANVLTF.

The chain carries TRBV2 and TRBJ2-7; 7 nucleotides line up with TRBD1. This CDR3 has 14 amino acids. Germline-derived CDR1 and CDR2 are SNHLY and FYNNEI. V lost 6 bases to trimming and J lost 0 bases; unmatched junction nucleotides: 5. CDR3 sequence: CASRGQVSSYEQYF. The CDR3 DNA follows: TGTGCCAGCAGAGGACAGGTCAGCTCCTACGAGCAGTACTTC.

The rearrangement links TRBV6-5 to TRBJ2-7; D is unresolved. The germline V gene has CDR1 MNHEY and CDR2 SVGAGI. The V and J ends lost 5 bases and 6 bases respectively, with 8 bases between them. The CDR3 spans 11 residues. The CDR3 DNA reads as TGTGCCAGCAGTGAACCTCTCGAGCAGTACTTC. Translation: CASSEPLEQYF.

The rearrangement uses TRBV7-2 and TRBJ1-5, with D hard to call. The V gene lost 5 bases and the J gene lost 0 bases, with 11 bases spanning the gap. CDR1 is SGHTA, CDR2 FQGNSA, per germline. The CDR3 is made up of 15 amino acids. The CDR3 nucleotides are TGTGCCAGCAGCCCACACGGGTCTAGCAATCAGCCCCAGCATTTT. The encoded protein is CASSPHGSSNQPQHF.